This TCR beta chain was identified during a study of blood T cell repertoires in COVID-19. The overall study: Whether acute or convalescent, the COVID-19 samples came from the United States, Italy and Spain. In each case, the material was cDNA or gDNA derived from T cells, B-cell-depleted T cells, or PBMCs.

Authors' methods: Reference gene primers were amplified, and this amplification served to estimate nucleated cell counts. The method was immunoSEQ multiplex PCR; TCRdb's version includes in-frame clones alone and lacks a portion of them. D and trimming come from the DNA, and the V and J calls and clone size come from that table. The table includes 20,000 to 30,000 clones, around 83% detected once. The sequenced sample was peripheral blood. The TCR originated in a human donor in a cohort sampled during active COVID-19.

The CDR3, as DNA: TGTGCCACCAGTGATTTTAGGGGGAATCAGCCCCAGCATTTT. It yields the protein CATSDFRGNQPQHF. This sequence joins TRBV24-1 and TRBJ1-5; D is possibly TRBD1 (6 bases). V dropped 1 base and J dropped 4 bases, with 7 bases sitting between them. The CDR3 loop spans 14 amino acids. The germline gives CDR1 KGHDR, CDR2 SFDVKD.